These T cell receptor beta chains were read from a single sample in a study of cytomegalovirus exposure and HLA in healthy donors. TCRdb's table, derived via immunoSEQ multiplex PCR, lists solely in-frame clones and lacks some. The sample lists some 180,000 clones, roughly a tenth occurring once. The sample taken for sequencing was PBMCs. The receptors were sampled from a woman in her thirties in good health and CMV-seropositive. Each CDR3 is given with its conserved first and last residue. The order of the fields is J gene, V gene, D gene, clone size, CDR3 DNA, CDR3 protein. D genes are given only for firm matches. For some rows the clone size is stated as once, few or many, or as a class when expanded; others skip it.

>TRBJ2-5|TRBV9|TRBD1|few
TGTGCCAGCAGCGCCTCGATCGGGACAGGGGCCCGAGAGACCCAGTACTTC
CASSASIGTGARETQYF
>TRBJ2-7|TRBV14|-|few
TGTGCCAGCAGCCCAGGAAGATATAGCGGTAGCTCCTACGAGCAGTACTTC
CASSPGRYSGSSYEQYF
>TRBJ2-7|TRBV11-2|-|-
TGTGCCAGCAGCTTAGTAGCGGCGGCAGCTTCCTACGAGCAGTACTTC
CASSLVAAAASYEQYF
>TRBJ2-1|TRBV5-1|TRBD2|few
TGCGCCAGCAGCCCGACCACGGGAGGGACCTACAATGAGCAGTTCTTC
CASSPTTGGTYNEQFF
>TRBJ1-1|TRBV4-2|-|few
TGTGCCAGCAGCTCTCAGGAACACACTGAAGCTTTCTTT
CASSSQEHTEAFF
>TRBJ1-3|TRBV12-5|TRBD1|-
TGTGCTAGTGGTTTGCCAACGAGGGACAGGGGAGGAAACACCATATATTTT
CASGLPTRDRGGNTIYF
>TRBJ2-7|TRBV6-5|-|few
TGTGCCAGCAGTTACTCAGCGGGCGAGCAGTACTTC
CASSYSAGEQYF
>TRBJ2-1|TRBV7-8|TRBD2|few
TGTGCCAGCAGCTCAAACCTTATAAGCGGGGATGAGCAGTTCTTC
CASSSNLISGDEQFF
>TRBJ1-4|TRBV10-3|-|few
TGTGCCATCAGTGAGAGAGGAACTAATGAAAAACTGTTTTTT
CAISERGTNEKLFF
>TRBJ1-5|TRBV14|-|-
TGTGCCAGCAGCCCATCTTCGGGTAGCAATCAGCCCCAGCATTTT
CASSPSSGSNQPQHF
>TRBJ1-3|TRBV19|-|-
TGTGCCAGTAGTTTAGTAGGACAGAGGCGGAACACCATATATTTT
CASSLVGQRRNTIYF
>TRBJ2-7|TRBV4-2|TRBD1|few
TGTGCCAGCAGCCCCGGACAGGCTGGCTACGAGCAGTACTTC
CASSPGQAGYEQYF
>TRBJ2-1|TRBV2|-|-
TGTGCCAGCACGGCTTGGAGAGCCACCCCAGACAATGAGCAGTTCTTC
CASTAWRATPDNEQFF
>TRBJ2-7|TRBV5-1|TRBD2|-
TGCGCCAGCAGCTTCACTAGCGGGAGGCTCTACGAGCAGTACTTC
CASSFTSGRLYEQYF
>TRBJ1-1|TRBV15|TRBD1|-
TGTGCCACCAGCCGAGGACAGGGGGAAAACACTGAAGCTTTCTTT
CATSRGQGENTEAFF
>TRBJ2-1|TRBV11-3|-|few
TGTGCCAGCAGCTCCGGGACTGCGGCAAACAATGAGCAGTTCTTC
CASSSGTAANNEQFF
>TRBJ2-7|TRBV19|-|-
TGTGCCAGTAGTATTCGTCCCCAGTACGAGCAGTACTTC
CASSIRPQYEQYF
>TRBJ1-3|TRBV6-6|-|few
TGTGCCAGCAGTTACTTCGAGGTGCGAGGAAACACCATATATTTT
CASSYFEVRGNTIYF
>TRBJ2-7|TRBV6-4|-|few
TGTGCCAGCAGTGACTCGGGCAGGGGCGAGCAGTACTTC
CASSDSGRGEQYF
>TRBJ1-2|TRBV19|-|few
TGTGCCAGTAGTTTCTCGACGCGGTCGTATGGCTACACCTTC
CASSFSTRSYGYTF
>TRBJ2-7|TRBV1|-|few
TGCACCAGCAGCCGACCTAGCGGGAGGAGCTCCTACGAGCAGTACTTC
CTSSRPSGRSSYEQYF
>TRBJ2-2|TRBV11-2|-|few
TGTGCCAGCAGCTTAGGCAGAAACGGGGAGCTGTTTTTT
CASSLGRNGELFF
>TRBJ1-2|TRBV5-4|-|-
TGTGCCAGCAGCTTGTCCTCGGGCTATGGCTACACCTTC
CASSLSSGYGYTF
>TRBJ2-1|TRBV4-2|TRBD2|-
TGTGCCAGCAGCCAAGACGGAGTAGCGGGAAGCAATGAGCAGTTCTTC
CASSQDGVAGSNEQFF
>TRBJ2-3|TRBV9|-|-
TGTGCCAGCAGCGCCCAAAGGGCGGGGGATACGCAGTATTTT
CASSAQRAGDTQYF
>TRBJ1-2|TRBV6-1|TRBD1|few
TGTGCCAGCAGGGCTGACAGGGTTCACAACTATGGCTACACCTTC
CASRADRVHNYGYTF
>TRBJ1-2|TRBV6-1|TRBD1|few
TGTGCCAGCAGTGAAGGGCAGGGGGCGGATGGCTACACCTTC
CASSEGQGADGYTF
>TRBJ2-3|TRBV19|TRBD2|few
TGTGCCACTAGCGGGAGGGCCCAAGATACGCAGTATTTT
CATSGRAQDTQYF
>TRBJ2-2|TRBV6-1|-|-
TGTGCCAGCAGTGTGTTAGATAACACCGGGGAGCTGTTTTTT
CASSVLDNTGELFF
>TRBJ2-3|TRBV11-2|TRBD1|-
TGTGCCAGCAGCATAAGGACAGGCCCTCACACAGATACGCAGTATTTT
CASSIRTGPHTDTQYF
>TRBJ2-2|TRBV9|-|-
TGTGCCAGCAGCCCCCGCGAGGGAGGGAACACCGGGGAGCTGTTTTTT
CASSPREGGNTGELFF
>TRBJ2-7|TRBV19|TRBD2|-
TGTGCCAGTAGTATGGGACTAGCCCCAAACCAGCAGCAGTACTTC
CASSMGLAPNQQQYF
>TRBJ1-1|TRBV11-2|-|few
TGTGCCAGCAGCTTGGCCGGAGGAGGGTCGTTCGCTGAAGCTTTCTTT
CASSLAGGGSFAEAFF
>TRBJ2-7|TRBV10-2|TRBD2|-
TGCGCCAGCGGGAGGGACCAGCGAGGGGAGCAGTACTTC
CASGRDQRGEQYF
>TRBJ1-2|TRBV6-1|-|-
TGTGCCAGCCTCGAGACCATGACTTATGGCTACACCTTC
CASLETMTYGYTF
>TRBJ2-7|TRBV5-6|-|few
TGTGCCAGCAGCCCGGGGTCCTACGAGCAGTACTTC
CASSPGSYEQYF
>TRBJ2-7|TRBV7-2|-|-
TGTGCCAGCAGCTTAGCGACATACGAGCAGTACTTC
CASSLATYEQYF
>TRBJ2-7|TRBV5-6|TRBD1|few
TGTGCCAGCAGCTACCGACAGGGGTCCTACGAGCAGTACTTC
CASSYRQGSYEQYF